The sequence of this T cell receptor beta chain was determined in a study of T-cell memory formation after mild COVID-19. Study information: Clusters of TCRs were largely donor specific.

Constant-segment primers and 5'RACE yielded cDNA libraries for TCR alpha and TCR beta, each carrying sample barcodes and UMIs. In TCRdb, the 5' RACE reads were re-called with MiXCR into one record per CDR3 protein. The profile covers a few hundred thousand distinct CDR3 sequences, with approximately 16% appearing a single time and around 21% taken by the ten largest. This clonotype was picked up a small number of times. CDR1 is MGHDK and CDR2 is SYGVNS in the germline V gene. The CDR3 has 13 amino acids. The ends were cut back, 1 base at V and 6 bases at J, with 9 bases in the middle. The chain has TRBV25-1 and TRBJ1-2; no clear D gene. The receptor was derived from a man between 18 and 35 years old who had mild COVID-19 (a few samples of this study predate the infection). Cell type and time point are not known. The source material was PBMCs or a T cell subset sorted from them (not recorded which). CDR3 protein: CASSEWNANGYTF. CDR3 nucleotide sequence: TGTGCCAGCAGTGAATGGAATGCGAATGGCTACACCTTC.